Listed here is a single T cell receptor (beta chain). In the original workflow: Nucleated cell counts were estimated from reference gene primer amplification. The method was immunoSEQ multiplex PCR; TCRdb's version includes in-frame clones alone and lacks a portion of them. Clonal size and the V and J genes are those of that table, whereas D and trimming came from the DNA. The top ten hold roughly 12% of the sample, which has about 100,000 clones, more than 70% seen once. This sample was included in a study of blood T cell repertoires in COVID-19. Source material: peripheral blood. This TCR was sampled from a human donor in a cohort sampled during active COVID-19.

The CDR3 DNA reads TGTGCCAGCAGGAAGCGGAACACCGGGGAGCTGTTTTTT. This encodes CASRKRNTGELFF. This rearrangement joins TRBV25-1 to TRBJ2-2; D remains unclear. The CDR3 runs to 13 residues. The germline gives CDR1 MGHDK, CDR2 SYGVNS. Trimming left V 6 bases short and J 1 base short, with 6 bases between.